The source of this T cell receptor beta chain is a study of OX40 agonist ivuxolimab in advanced cancers. Whole-study context: Three partial responders included one hepatocellular carcinoma patient and two cutaneous melanoma patients.

The table came from immunoSEQ multiplex PCR; TCRdb's copy has only in-frame clones and leaves some out. The sample yields about 67,000 clones, about 85% seen once. This CDR3 comprises 14 residues. Trimming pared 3 bases from V and 3 bases from J, leaving 9 bases between. CDR1 is SGHRS, CDR2 YFSETQ, per germline. The clonotype originates from an adult with an advanced solid tumor such as melanoma, head and neck, liver or kidney cancer. The rearrangement links TRBV5-1 to TRBJ2-2; D call uncertain. The source material was CD4+ or CD8+ T cells sorted from blood, sampled in a trial of the OX40 agonist ivuxolimab. CDR3 region: CASSWDGDTGELFF. The CDR3 DNA reads TGCGCCAGCAGCTGGGATGGGGACACCGGGGAGCTGTTTTTT.